Listed below are T cell receptor beta chains from one sample, sequenced in a study of blood T cell repertoires in COVID-19. Libraries were prepared by immunoSEQ multiplex PCR; TCRdb keeps only in-frame clonotypes and omits some of them. Among roughly 160,000 clones, around 82% were seen once, and the ten largest hold around a sixth. The sample was PBMCs or T cells enriched from blood (not recorded which). Receptors were obtained from a man aged 55-75 years who had recovered from COVID-19. CDR3s include the opening cysteine and the closing phenylalanine or tryptophan. The D gene is left open where the match is weak. Clone size is not always given. Where it is, it says once, few, many or a class for expanded clones.

clone_size	v_call	j_call	d_call	cdr3_aa	cdr3_nt
NA	TRBV12-2	TRBJ1-5	NA	CASRLAAGRNGNQPQHF	TGTGCAAGTCGCTTAGCTGCAGGGAGGAACGGCAATCAGCCCCAGCATTTT
NA	TRBV7-8	TRBJ1-2	NA	CASSLGRDKGYTF	TGTGCCAGCAGCTTAGGGAGGGATAAGGGCTACACCTTC
NA	TRBV11-3	TRBJ2-1	TRBD2	CASSLSGGVYNEQFF	TGTGCCAGCAGTCTTAGCGGGGGGGTTTACAATGAGCAGTTCTTC
NA	TRBV7-2	TRBJ2-1	TRBD2	CASSLASGPYNEQFF	TGTGCCAGCAGCCTGGCTAGCGGGCCCTACAATGAGCAGTTCTTC
once	TRBV30	TRBJ1-4	NA	CACIGGTFNEKLFF	TGTGCCTGCATTGGGGGGACCTTTAATGAAAAACTGTTTTTT
NA	TRBV24-1	TRBJ2-7	TRBD1	CATSGEGQGSSEQYF	TGTGCCACCAGTGGTGAGGGACAGGGGTCCTCCGAGCAGTACTTC
NA	TRBV5-1	TRBJ2-6	NA	CASSTERVSGANVLTF	TGCGCCAGCAGCACCGAACGGGTCTCTGGGGCCAACGTCCTGACTTTC
NA	TRBV24-1	TRBJ2-6	TRBD1	CATSDYTGAGANVLTF	TGTGCCACCAGTGACTACACAGGGGCCGGGGCCAACGTCCTGACTTTC
NA	TRBV5-4	TRBJ2-7	NA	CASSLDRLAFEQYF	TGTGCCAGCAGCCTTGACAGGTTAGCGTTCGAGCAGTACTTC
NA	TRBV6-1	TRBJ1-2	TRBD1	CASSENWGDRVGGYTF	TGTGCCAGCAGTGAAAATTGGGGAGACAGGGTTGGTGGCTACACCTTC
NA	TRBV27	TRBJ1-6	NA	CASSLDKPINSPLHF	TGTGCCAGCAGTTTAGACAAACCTATTAATTCACCCCTCCACTTT
few	TRBV30	TRBJ1-6	TRBD1	CAWTDRGEGSPLHF	TGTGCCTGGACCGACAGGGGAGAAGGATCACCCCTCCACTTT
NA	TRBV7-8	TRBJ1-5	NA	CASSLAPQAGRNQPQHF	TGTGCCAGCAGCTTAGCCCCACAGGCGGGACGCAATCAGCCCCAGCATTTT
NA	TRBV19	TRBJ1-1	NA	CASSQDILNTEAFF	TGTGCCAGTAGTCAGGACATCCTGAACACTGAAGCTTTCTTT
few	TRBV3-1/TRBV3-2	TRBJ1-6	NA	CASSQEQAGGSPLHF	TGTGCCAGCAGCCAAGAACAGGCAGGCGGTTCACCCCTCCACTTT
NA	TRBV12-3/TRBV12-4	TRBJ1-1	TRBD1	CASSFGTDAFF	TGTGCCAGCAGTTTTGGGACAGACGCTTTCTTT